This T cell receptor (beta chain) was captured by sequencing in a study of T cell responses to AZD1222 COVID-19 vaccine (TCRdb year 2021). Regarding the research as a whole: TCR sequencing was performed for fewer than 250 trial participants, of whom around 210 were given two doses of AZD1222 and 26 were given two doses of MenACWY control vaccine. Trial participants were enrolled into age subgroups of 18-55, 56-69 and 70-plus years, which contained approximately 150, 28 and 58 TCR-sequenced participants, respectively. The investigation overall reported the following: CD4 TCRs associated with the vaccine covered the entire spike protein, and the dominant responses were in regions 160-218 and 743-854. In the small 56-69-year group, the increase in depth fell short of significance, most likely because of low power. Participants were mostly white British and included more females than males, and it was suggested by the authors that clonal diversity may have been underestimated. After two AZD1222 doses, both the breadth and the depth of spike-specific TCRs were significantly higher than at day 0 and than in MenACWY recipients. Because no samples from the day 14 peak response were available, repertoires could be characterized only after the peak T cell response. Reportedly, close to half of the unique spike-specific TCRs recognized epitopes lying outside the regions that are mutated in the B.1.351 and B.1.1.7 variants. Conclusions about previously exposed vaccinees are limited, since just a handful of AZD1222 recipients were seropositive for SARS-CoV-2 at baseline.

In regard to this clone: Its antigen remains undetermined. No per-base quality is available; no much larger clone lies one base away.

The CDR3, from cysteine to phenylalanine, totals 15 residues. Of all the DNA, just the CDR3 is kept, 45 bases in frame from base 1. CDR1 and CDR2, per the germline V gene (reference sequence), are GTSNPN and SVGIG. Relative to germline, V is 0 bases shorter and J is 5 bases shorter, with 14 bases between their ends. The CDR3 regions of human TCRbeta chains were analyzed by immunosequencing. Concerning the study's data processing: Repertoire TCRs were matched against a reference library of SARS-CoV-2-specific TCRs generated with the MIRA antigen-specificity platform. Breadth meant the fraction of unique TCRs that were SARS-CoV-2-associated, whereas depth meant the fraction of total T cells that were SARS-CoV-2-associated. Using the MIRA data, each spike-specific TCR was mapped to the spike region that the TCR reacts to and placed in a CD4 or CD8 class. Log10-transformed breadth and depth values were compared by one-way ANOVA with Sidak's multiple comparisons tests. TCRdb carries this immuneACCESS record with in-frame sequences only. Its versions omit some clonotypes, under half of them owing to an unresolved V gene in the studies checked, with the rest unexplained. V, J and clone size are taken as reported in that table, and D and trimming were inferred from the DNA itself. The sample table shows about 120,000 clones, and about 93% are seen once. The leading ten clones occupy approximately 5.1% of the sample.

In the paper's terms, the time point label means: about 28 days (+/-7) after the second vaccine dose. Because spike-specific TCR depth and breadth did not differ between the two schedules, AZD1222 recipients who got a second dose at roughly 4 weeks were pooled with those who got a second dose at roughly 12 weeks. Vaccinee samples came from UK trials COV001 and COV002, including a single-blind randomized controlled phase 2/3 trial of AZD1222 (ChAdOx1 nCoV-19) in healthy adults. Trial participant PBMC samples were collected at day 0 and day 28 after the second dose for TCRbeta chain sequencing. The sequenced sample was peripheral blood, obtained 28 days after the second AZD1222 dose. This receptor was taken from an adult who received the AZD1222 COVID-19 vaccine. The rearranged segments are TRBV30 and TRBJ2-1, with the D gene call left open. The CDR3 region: CAWSVLRRVNNEQFF. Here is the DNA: TGTGCCTGGAGTGTACTCCGCCGGGTAAACAATGAGCAGTTCTTC.